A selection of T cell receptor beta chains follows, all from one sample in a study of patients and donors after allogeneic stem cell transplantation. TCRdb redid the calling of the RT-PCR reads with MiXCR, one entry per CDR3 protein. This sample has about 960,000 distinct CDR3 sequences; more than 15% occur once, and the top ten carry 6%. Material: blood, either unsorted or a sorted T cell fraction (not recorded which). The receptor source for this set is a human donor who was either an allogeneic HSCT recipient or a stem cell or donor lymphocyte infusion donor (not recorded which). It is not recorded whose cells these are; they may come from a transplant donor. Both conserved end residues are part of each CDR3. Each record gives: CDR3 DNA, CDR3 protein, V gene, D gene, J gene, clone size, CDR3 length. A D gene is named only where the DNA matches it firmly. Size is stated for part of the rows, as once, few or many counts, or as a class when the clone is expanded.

cdr3_nt: TGTGCCAGCAAACAGGGGGGGGGCTACAATGAGCAGTTCTTC
cdr3_aa: CASKQGGGYNEQFF
v_call: TRBV5-6
d_call: -
j_call: TRBJ2-1
clone_size: -
cdr3_length: 14

cdr3_nt: TGTGCCAGCTTTACCCCCGGCGGGAGGGGGGCCCATGAGCAGTTCTTC
cdr3_aa: CASFTPGGRGAHEQFF
v_call: TRBV28
d_call: TRBD2
j_call: TRBJ2-1
clone_size: -
cdr3_length: 16

cdr3_nt: TGTGCCACCAGTGACTCGGGACAGCCGTACGAGCAGTACTTC
cdr3_aa: CATSDSGQPYEQYF
v_call: TRBV24-1
d_call: TRBD1
j_call: TRBJ2-7
clone_size: -
cdr3_length: 14

cdr3_nt: TGCGCCAGCAGCCACCGGGACAGACCCTACGAGCAGTACTTC
cdr3_aa: CASSHRDRPYEQYF
v_call: TRBV4-1
d_call: TRBD1
j_call: TRBJ2-7
clone_size: many
cdr3_length: 14

cdr3_nt: TGCGCCAGCAGCCAACCCCGGGACAGGGGATACAATGAGCAGTTCTTC
cdr3_aa: CASSQPRDRGYNEQFF
v_call: TRBV4-1
d_call: TRBD1
j_call: TRBJ2-1
clone_size: -
cdr3_length: 16

cdr3_nt: TGTGCCATCAGTGAGTCGGGGGGGCGAACCTACGAGCAGTACTTC
cdr3_aa: CAISESGGRTYEQYF
v_call: TRBV10-3
d_call: -
j_call: TRBJ2-7
clone_size: -
cdr3_length: 15

cdr3_nt: TGTGCCAGCAGCCAGGGGCTAGCGGGGGGGAAGAAGGAGCAGTTCTTC
cdr3_aa: CASSQGLAGGKKEQFF
v_call: TRBV4-2
d_call: TRBD2
j_call: TRBJ2-1
clone_size: -
cdr3_length: 16

cdr3_nt: TGTGCCAGCAGCTTATCGGGTTTCGTCTACGAGCAGTACTTC
cdr3_aa: CASSLSGFVYEQYF
v_call: TRBV11-2
d_call: -
j_call: TRBJ2-7
clone_size: -
cdr3_length: 14

cdr3_nt: TGTGCCAGCAGCTTGGGGGCTAGCGGGAGCGGGGGGGCCTACAATGAGCAGTTCTTC
cdr3_aa: CASSLGASGSGGAYNEQFF
v_call: TRBV5-4
d_call: TRBD2
j_call: TRBJ2-1
clone_size: -
cdr3_length: 19

cdr3_nt: TGTGCCAGCACCGGAAGAGGGGTCTACCGTACGGATGAGCAGTTCTTC
cdr3_aa: CASTGRGVYRTDEQFF
v_call: TRBV5-6
d_call: -
j_call: TRBJ2-1
clone_size: few
cdr3_length: 16

cdr3_nt: TGCAGTGCTAGGGCCGGACTAGCGACCGCTGAGCAGTTCTTC
cdr3_aa: CSARAGLATAEQFF
v_call: TRBV20-1
d_call: TRBD2
j_call: TRBJ2-1
clone_size: few
cdr3_length: 14

cdr3_nt: TGTGCCAGCAGTCCGGGGACCGGGCTGTCAGCTTTCTTT
cdr3_aa: CASSPGTGLSAFF
v_call: TRBV28
d_call: -
j_call: TRBJ1-1
clone_size: -
cdr3_length: 13

cdr3_nt: TGTGCCACCAGTGATTTAAGGCGGGAGGGCCGCGATGAGCAGTTCTTC
cdr3_aa: CATSDLRREGRDEQFF
v_call: TRBV24-1
d_call: TRBD2
j_call: TRBJ2-1
clone_size: few
cdr3_length: 16

cdr3_nt: TGTGCCAGCAACCTGTGGGGGGGACAGAGATACGGCTACACCTTC
cdr3_aa: CASNLWGGQRYGYTF
v_call: TRBV6-1
d_call: TRBD1
j_call: TRBJ1-2
clone_size: -
cdr3_length: 15

cdr3_nt: TGTGCCAGCAGTGGCTGGACAGGGGGCGACGAGCAGTACTTC
cdr3_aa: CASSGWTGGDEQYF
v_call: TRBV12-3/TRBV12-4
d_call: TRBD1
j_call: TRBJ2-7
clone_size: -
cdr3_length: 14

cdr3_nt: TGTGCCAGCAGCGCCCAGGGACTAGCGGGAGTATTTGCAGATACGCAGTATTTT
cdr3_aa: CASSAQGLAGVFADTQYF
v_call: TRBV7-6
d_call: TRBD2
j_call: TRBJ2-3
clone_size: few
cdr3_length: 18

cdr3_nt: TGTGCCAGCAGCGTAGGAGGGGAACTCACAGATACGCAGTATTTT
cdr3_aa: CASSVGGELTDTQYF
v_call: TRBV9
d_call: -
j_call: TRBJ2-3
clone_size: few
cdr3_length: 15

cdr3_nt: TGCAGCGCATCCAGGGGGTCGAATGAAAAACTGTTTTTT
cdr3_aa: CSASRGSNEKLFF
v_call: TRBV29-1
d_call: TRBD1
j_call: TRBJ1-4
clone_size: few
cdr3_length: 13

cdr3_nt: TGTGCCAGCAGTGGGACTAGCGGAGACACTCTAGCCAAAAACATTCAGTACTTC
cdr3_aa: CASSGTSGDTLAKNIQYF
v_call: TRBV25-1
d_call: TRBD2
j_call: TRBJ2-4
clone_size: -
cdr3_length: 18

cdr3_nt: TGCAGTGCTAAGAGACGCACAGGGGCGGCTGGCTACACCTTC
cdr3_aa: CSAKRRTGAAGYTF
v_call: TRBV20-1
d_call: TRBD1
j_call: TRBJ1-2
clone_size: few
cdr3_length: 14

cdr3_nt: TGTGCCAGCAGCTTAAATTTTGGGCAGGGCGTTGGCGAGCAGTACTTC
cdr3_aa: CASSLNFGQGVGEQYF
v_call: TRBV11-2
d_call: -
j_call: TRBJ2-7
clone_size: -
cdr3_length: 16

cdr3_nt: TGTGCCAGCAGTTTAGAAGGGGGGCCGAAGGGGACCTTCTTC
cdr3_aa: CASSLEGGPKGTFF
v_call: TRBV12-3/TRBV12-4
d_call: -
j_call: TRBJ2-1
clone_size: few
cdr3_length: 14

cdr3_nt: TGTGCCAGCAGTTTAGTCTTTGGCAGGAACACCATATATTTT
cdr3_aa: CASSLVFGRNTIYF
v_call: TRBV12-3/TRBV12-4
d_call: -
j_call: TRBJ1-3
clone_size: -
cdr3_length: 14

cdr3_nt: TGCGCCAGCAGCTCCTACGTAGGATTCTACAATGAGCAGTTCTTC
cdr3_aa: CASSSYVGFYNEQFF
v_call: TRBV5-1
d_call: -
j_call: TRBJ2-1
clone_size: -
cdr3_length: 15

cdr3_nt: TGTGCCAGCAGTATACGGACGGACGCTACGCAGTATTTT
cdr3_aa: CASSIRTDATQYF
v_call: TRBV6-6
d_call: -
j_call: TRBJ2-3
clone_size: -
cdr3_length: 13

cdr3_nt: TGTGCCAGCAGATCGGGAATGGTGAAGACCCAGTACTTC
cdr3_aa: CASRSGMVKTQYF
v_call: TRBV12-3/TRBV12-4
d_call: -
j_call: TRBJ2-5
clone_size: few
cdr3_length: 13

cdr3_nt: TGTGCCAGCAGGGGGGGTCCGGGGCTAGCGGTAGTCAATGAGCAGTTCTTC
cdr3_aa: CASRGGPGLAVVNEQFF
v_call: TRBV27
d_call: TRBD2
j_call: TRBJ2-1
clone_size: few
cdr3_length: 17

cdr3_nt: TGTGCCAGCAGCCTATCCGGGACTAGGAGGTCCGAGCAGTACTTC
cdr3_aa: CASSLSGTRRSEQYF
v_call: TRBV3-1
d_call: TRBD2
j_call: TRBJ2-7
clone_size: few
cdr3_length: 15

cdr3_nt: TGCAGTGCTACACGGTTCATGAACACTGAAGCTTTCTTT
cdr3_aa: CSATRFMNTEAFF
v_call: TRBV20-1
d_call: -
j_call: TRBJ1-1
clone_size: -
cdr3_length: 13

cdr3_nt: TGCGCCAGCAGCCAAGCTGGGATAAACTATGGCTACACCTTC
cdr3_aa: CASSQAGINYGYTF
v_call: TRBV4-1
d_call: -
j_call: TRBJ1-2
clone_size: few
cdr3_length: 14

cdr3_nt: TGTGCCAGCAGTCAGGACAGGGTAAACATTCAGTACTTC
cdr3_aa: CASSQDRVNIQYF
v_call: TRBV2
d_call: TRBD1
j_call: TRBJ2-4
clone_size: few
cdr3_length: 13

cdr3_nt: TGCAGTGCTAGATTAGCGGGGAGAGACACAGATACGCAGTATTTT
cdr3_aa: CSARLAGRDTDTQYF
v_call: TRBV20-1
d_call: TRBD2
j_call: TRBJ2-3
clone_size: few
cdr3_length: 15

cdr3_nt: TGTGCCAGCAGCTCGACGAGACTAGCGGGGGGCACAGATACGCAGTATTTT
cdr3_aa: CASSSTRLAGGTDTQYF
v_call: TRBV7-9
d_call: TRBD2
j_call: TRBJ2-3
clone_size: -
cdr3_length: 17

cdr3_nt: TGTGCCAGCAGCTTAGATCGACTAGCGGTGCAGTTCTTC
cdr3_aa: CASSLDRLAVQFF
v_call: TRBV7-8
d_call: TRBD2
j_call: TRBJ2-1
clone_size: -
cdr3_length: 13

cdr3_nt: TGTGCCAGCAGCGTAACAGGGGACTATAGCAATCAGCCCCAGCATTTT
cdr3_aa: CASSVTGDYSNQPQHF
v_call: TRBV4-2
d_call: TRBD1
j_call: TRBJ1-5
clone_size: -
cdr3_length: 16

cdr3_nt: TGTGCCAGCAGTTTAGCTAGCGGTAGCTCCTACAATGAGCAGTTCTTC
cdr3_aa: CASSLASGSSYNEQFF
v_call: TRBV7-9
d_call: TRBD2
j_call: TRBJ2-1
clone_size: many
cdr3_length: 16

cdr3_nt: TGCGCCAGCAGCCCGCTGGGGACTAGCTTCAATGAGCAGTTCTTC
cdr3_aa: CASSPLGTSFNEQFF
v_call: TRBV4-1
d_call: TRBD2
j_call: TRBJ2-1
clone_size: many
cdr3_length: 15

cdr3_nt: TGCGCCAGCAGCCAAGATGGCCATCCCCGGGGGAACACTGAAGCTTTCTTT
cdr3_aa: CASSQDGHPRGNTEAFF
v_call: TRBV4-3
d_call: -
j_call: TRBJ1-1
clone_size: few
cdr3_length: 17

cdr3_nt: TGTGCCAGCAGTCCCCTAGCGGGAGGGCCGAATGAGCAGTTCTTC
cdr3_aa: CASSPLAGGPNEQFF
v_call: TRBV12-3/TRBV12-4
d_call: TRBD2
j_call: TRBJ2-1
clone_size: many
cdr3_length: 15

cdr3_nt: TGTGCCATCAGTTATAAGAACACTGAAGCTTTCTTT
cdr3_aa: CAISYKNTEAFF
v_call: TRBV10-3
d_call: -
j_call: TRBJ1-1
clone_size: -
cdr3_length: 12

cdr3_nt: TGCGCCAGCAGCTTGGGACTAGCGGGATATGTTGAGACCCAGTACTTC
cdr3_aa: CASSLGLAGYVETQYF
v_call: TRBV5-1
d_call: TRBD2
j_call: TRBJ2-5
clone_size: few
cdr3_length: 16

cdr3_nt: TGCGCCAGCAGCTTAGGTCAAGCTGGAAACACCATATATTTT
cdr3_aa: CASSLGQAGNTIYF
v_call: TRBV5-1
d_call: -
j_call: TRBJ1-3
clone_size: -
cdr3_length: 14

cdr3_nt: TGCGCCAGCAGCCATGGGGGGAACTATGGCTACACCTTC
cdr3_aa: CASSHGGNYGYTF
v_call: TRBV4-1
d_call: -
j_call: TRBJ1-2
clone_size: few
cdr3_length: 13

cdr3_nt: TGTGCCACCAGCAGAGATTTCCTTAGCGGGAACACAGATACGCAGTATTTT
cdr3_aa: CATSRDFLSGNTDTQYF
v_call: TRBV15
d_call: TRBD2
j_call: TRBJ2-3
clone_size: few
cdr3_length: 17

cdr3_nt: TGCGCCAGCAGCCAAGAACTTTCGCCGGCCTACGAGCAGTACTTC
cdr3_aa: CASSQELSPAYEQYF
v_call: TRBV4-3
d_call: -
j_call: TRBJ2-7
clone_size: -
cdr3_length: 15

cdr3_nt: TGTGCCAGCAGTTACGGCAGGGTGGGGGAAAAACTGTTTTTT
cdr3_aa: CASSYGRVGEKLFF
v_call: TRBV6-5
d_call: -
j_call: TRBJ1-4
clone_size: few
cdr3_length: 14

cdr3_nt: TGTGCCAGCAGTTTAGCAGGGAAATCCTACGAGCAGTACTTC
cdr3_aa: CASSLAGKSYEQYF
v_call: TRBV12-3/TRBV12-4
d_call: -
j_call: TRBJ2-7
clone_size: -
cdr3_length: 14

cdr3_nt: TGTGCCAGCAGCGTTCACAGGGAAAGCACAGATACGCAGTATTTT
cdr3_aa: CASSVHRESTDTQYF
v_call: TRBV7-6
d_call: -
j_call: TRBJ2-3
clone_size: few
cdr3_length: 15

cdr3_nt: TGCGCCAGCAGCTTGGGGGCCCACTACGAGCAGTACTTC
cdr3_aa: CASSLGAHYEQYF
v_call: TRBV5-1
d_call: -
j_call: TRBJ2-7
clone_size: many
cdr3_length: 13

cdr3_nt: TGTGCCAGCAGCCACCCCAAGGCGGGGGCGCGGGGGACTGAAGCTTTCTTT
cdr3_aa: CASSHPKAGARGTEAFF
v_call: TRBV4-2
d_call: -
j_call: TRBJ1-1
clone_size: -
cdr3_length: 17

cdr3_nt: TGCAGCGTTCGAAGGACAGGGCGGGAGACCCAGTACTTC
cdr3_aa: CSVRRTGRETQYF
v_call: TRBV29-1
d_call: TRBD1
j_call: TRBJ2-5
clone_size: -
cdr3_length: 13

cdr3_nt: TGCGCCAGCAGCCTTCCTCTGGCCCGCAGGGGGGGAATGAACACTGAAGCTTTCTTT
cdr3_aa: CASSLPLARRGGMNTEAFF
v_call: TRBV5-1
d_call: TRBD1
j_call: TRBJ1-1
clone_size: many
cdr3_length: 19

cdr3_nt: TGTGCCAGCAGCAGGACAGGGAGCCAAGAGACCCAGTACTTC
cdr3_aa: CASSRTGSQETQYF
v_call: TRBV9
d_call: TRBD1
j_call: TRBJ2-5
clone_size: few
cdr3_length: 14

cdr3_nt: TGTGCCAGCAGTTACCCACTAGCGGGAACGCAGTATTTT
cdr3_aa: CASSYPLAGTQYF
v_call: TRBV6-5
d_call: TRBD2
j_call: TRBJ2-3
clone_size: few
cdr3_length: 13

cdr3_nt: TGTGCCAGCAGTTTCCGGGCTAACACCGGGGAGCTGTTTTTT
cdr3_aa: CASSFRANTGELFF
v_call: TRBV12-3/TRBV12-4
d_call: -
j_call: TRBJ2-2
clone_size: many
cdr3_length: 14

cdr3_nt: TGTGCCAGCAGCTTTAGCTTCCAAGAGACCCAGTACTTC
cdr3_aa: CASSFSFQETQYF
v_call: TRBV11-3
d_call: -
j_call: TRBJ2-5
clone_size: few
cdr3_length: 13

cdr3_nt: TGTGCCAGCAGTTACTCTGCAGGGATGACCGGGGAGCTGTTTTTT
cdr3_aa: CASSYSAGMTGELFF
v_call: TRBV6-5
d_call: -
j_call: TRBJ2-2
clone_size: few
cdr3_length: 15

cdr3_nt: TGTGCCAGCAGGCTACCCCCTGAAAAACTGTTTTTT
cdr3_aa: CASRLPPEKLFF
v_call: TRBV6-2/TRBV6-3
d_call: -
j_call: TRBJ1-4
clone_size: few
cdr3_length: 12

cdr3_nt: TGTGCCAGCAGCTTAGACTGGACAGGGGATGTTGAAGCTTTCTTT
cdr3_aa: CASSLDWTGDVEAFF
v_call: TRBV7-2
d_call: TRBD1
j_call: TRBJ1-1
clone_size: -
cdr3_length: 15

cdr3_nt: TGTGCCAGCAGCCCATGGGACAGTTTTTCACCCATCCACTTT
cdr3_aa: CASSPWDSFSPIHF
v_call: TRBV5-6
d_call: TRBD1
j_call: TRBJ1-6
clone_size: -
cdr3_length: 14